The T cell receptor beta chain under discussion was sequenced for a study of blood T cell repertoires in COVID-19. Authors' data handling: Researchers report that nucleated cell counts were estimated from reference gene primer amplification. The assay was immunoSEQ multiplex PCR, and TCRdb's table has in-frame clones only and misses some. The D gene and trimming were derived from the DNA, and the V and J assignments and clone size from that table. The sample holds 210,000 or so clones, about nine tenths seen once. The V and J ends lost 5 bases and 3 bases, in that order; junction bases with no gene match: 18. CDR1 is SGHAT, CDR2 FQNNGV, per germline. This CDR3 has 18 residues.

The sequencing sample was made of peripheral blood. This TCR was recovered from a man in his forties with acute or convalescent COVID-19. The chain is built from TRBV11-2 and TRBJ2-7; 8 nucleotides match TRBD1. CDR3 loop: CASSPTGGERLRFYEQYF. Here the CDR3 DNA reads TGTGCCAGCAGCCCTACAGGGGGTGAAAGGCTTAGGTTCTACGAGCAGTACTTC.